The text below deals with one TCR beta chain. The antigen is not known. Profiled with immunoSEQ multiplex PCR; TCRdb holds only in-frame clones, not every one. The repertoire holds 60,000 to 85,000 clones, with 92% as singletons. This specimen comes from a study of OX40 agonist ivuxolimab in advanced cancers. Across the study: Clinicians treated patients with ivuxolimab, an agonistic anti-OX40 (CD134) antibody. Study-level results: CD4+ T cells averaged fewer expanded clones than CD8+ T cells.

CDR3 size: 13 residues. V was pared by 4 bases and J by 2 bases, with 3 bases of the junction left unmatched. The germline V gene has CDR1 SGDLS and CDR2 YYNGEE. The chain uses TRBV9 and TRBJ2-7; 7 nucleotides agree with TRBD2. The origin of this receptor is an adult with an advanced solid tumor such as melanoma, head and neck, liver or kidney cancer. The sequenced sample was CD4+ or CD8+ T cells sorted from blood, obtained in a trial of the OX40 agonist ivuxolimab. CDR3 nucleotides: TGTGCCAGCAGCCTAGGACTAGCCTACGAGCAGTACTTC. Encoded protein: CASSLGLAYEQYF.